A single sample gave rise to the 25 T cell receptor beta chains below, sequenced in a study of cytomegalovirus exposure and HLA in healthy donors. The PCR used 60 Vbeta and 13 Jbeta primers. Generated by immunoSEQ multiplex PCR, the TCRdb table keeps only in-frame clones and is missing some. The sample lists around 95,000 clones, approximately 82% occurring once. Material: PBMCs. Receptors originate from a female donor in good health and CMV-seropositive.

This clone was seen once. As DNA, the CDR3 is TGTGCCAGTAGTCTCGACAGGGCTAGCTACGAGCAGTACTTC. This translates into CASSLDRASYEQYF. The chain carries TRBV19 and TRBJ2-7; 7 bases align to TRBD1. The CDR3 totals 14 residues. Trimming at V came to 5 bases and at J to 3 bases, leaving 7 bases not matched to a gene. The germline gives CDR1 LNHDA, CDR2 SQIVND (reference sequence).

V and J are TRBV7-6 and TRBJ2-5; D is perhaps TRBD1 (6 bases). The ends were cut back, 0 bases at V and 2 bases at J, with 13 bases in the middle. Per the germline V gene, CDR1 is SGHVS and CDR2 is FNYEAQ. CDR3 size: 16 residues. This CDR3 is CASSLATGPIQETQYF. For the CDR3, the DNA is TGTGCCAGCAGCTTAGCAACAGGGCCCATACAAGAGACCCAGTACTTC.

The V call is TRBV6-5, the J call TRBJ1-1; 7 nucleotides agree with TRBD1. The CDR3 contains 16 residues. Germline assignment: CDR1 MNHEY and CDR2 SVGAGI. Trimming took 2 bases from V and 5 from J; bases not matched to a gene: 11. In DNA, the CDR3 is TGTGCCAGCAGTTACCAGACAGGGCGATTTGGAACTGAAGCTTTCTTT. Encoded protein: CASSYQTGRFGTEAFF.

Regarding this clone: The same CDR3 can be traced to other DNA sequences in this sample. The rearrangement links TRBV27 to TRBJ2-7, with D uncertain. The germline V gene has CDR1 MNHEY and CDR2 SMNVEV (reference sequence). Trimming took 3 bases from V and 4 from J, leaving 4 bases between them. There are 11 residues in the CDR3. The CDR3 coding sequence is TGTGCCAGCAGTTTCGGGTACGAGCAGTACTTC. This encodes CASSFGYEQYF.

This clone has just one count. This chain joins TRBV7-2 and TRBJ2-7, with D possibly matching TRBD1 (5 bases). Per the germline V gene, CDR1 is SGHTA and CDR2 is FQGNSA. The CDR3 totals 13 residues. V lost 3 bases, J lost 3 bases, and 9 bases lay in between. The CDR3 protein is CASSFDRDYEQYF. The CDR3 DNA is TGTGCCAGCAGCTTCGACAGAGACTACGAGCAGTACTTC.

The rearrangement joins TRBV27 to TRBJ1-4; 7 bases are shared with TRBD1. V was pared by 1 base and J by 8 bases, with 7 bases of the junction left unmatched. The CDR3 extends over 15 amino acids. Germline CDR1 and CDR2: MNHEY and SMNVEV (reference sequence). CDR3 loop: CASSLLGQGGEKLFF. CDR3 DNA sequence: TGTGCCAGCAGTTTATTGGGGCAGGGGGGCGAAAAACTGTTTTTT.

This chain uses TRBV10-3 with TRBJ2-1; 11 bases align to TRBD2. This CDR3 spans 15 amino acids. V was pared by 4 bases and J by 4 bases, with 3 bases of the junction left unmatched. Germline values: CDR1 ENHRY, CDR2 SYGVKD. CDR3 in DNA: TGTGCCATCAGTGTGGGGACTAGCGGATACAATGAGCAGTTCTTC. Its translation: CAISVGTSGYNEQFF.

V usage is TRBV7-7 and J usage is TRBJ2-5; 7 nucleotides align to TRBD1. J was trimmed by 2 bases and V by 6 bases; bases with no gene match: 9. Germline assignment: CDR1 SSHAT and CDR2 FNYEAQ (reference sequence). The CDR3 runs to 15 residues. CDR3 nucleotides: TGTGCCAGCAGTGAGGAAATGGGACAGCAAGAGACCCAGTACTTC. It translates to CASSEEMGQQETQYF.

The J gene is TRBJ1-2, the V gene TRBV5-1; the match to TRBD1 covers 7 bases. The V and J ends lost 3 bases and 4 bases, in that order; junction bases with no gene match: 3. This CDR3 contains 13 residues. Germline V CDR1 and CDR2: SGHRS, YFSETQ. CDR3 region: CASSYRGSYGYTF. The CDR3 DNA reads as TGCGCCAGCAGCTACAGGGGCAGCTATGGCTACACCTTC.

V gene TRBV10-1 combines with J gene TRBJ1-6; D is unresolved. The germline V gene has CDR1 WNHNN and CDR2 SYGVQD (reference sequence). This CDR3 contains 14 residues. The V end was cut by 8 bases, the J end by 9 bases, with 17 bases between. In nucleotides, the CDR3 is TGCGCCAGCCCCCTGAGGACTCTATGTTCACCCCTCCACTTT. Translation gives CASPLRTLCSPLHF.

V and J are TRBV5-1 and TRBJ2-3; TRBD2 aligns across 13 bases. Losses at the gene ends were 4 bases for V and 2 bases for J; bases not matched to a gene: 4. This CDR3 is 16 amino acids long. CDR1 is SGHRS, CDR2 YFSETQ, per germline. CDR3 sequence (DNA): TGCGCCAGCAGCGTGGGACTAGCGGGGACCACAGATACGCAGTATTTT. Translating it yields CASSVGLAGTTDTQYF.

This chain links TRBV9 with TRBJ2-3, with TRBD1 matching over 8 bases. There are 15 residues in the CDR3. Trimming took 4 bases from V and 6 from J; bases not matched to a gene: 10. Germline V gives CDR1 SGDLS, CDR2 YYNGEE. The CDR3 loop is CASSPRQGFDDTQYF. In nucleotides, the CDR3 is TGTGCCAGCAGCCCCCGACAGGGGTTTGACGATACGCAGTATTTT.

This chain uses TRBV10-1 with TRBJ1-2, with 7 positions matching TRBD1. CDR1 is WNHNN, CDR2 SYGVQD, per germline (reference sequence). The CDR3 extends over 14 amino acids. V lost 0 bases and J lost 4; bases outside the gene matches: 2. CDR3 sequence (DNA): TGCGCCAGCAGTGAGTCTCCAGGGGGCTATGGCTACACCTTC. Its protein product is CASSESPGGYGYTF.

The chain joins TRBV29-1 to TRBJ2-7, with 8 nucleotides matching TRBD1. The CDR3 consists of 15 residues. CDR1 is SQVTM and CDR2 is ANQGSEA in the germline V gene. V dropped 1 base and J dropped 2; count of bases not matched to a gene: 7. The CDR3 loop reads CSVEGGTGSTYEQYF. The CDR3 nucleotides read TGCAGCGTTGAAGGCGGGACAGGCTCTACCTACGAGCAGTACTTC.

The genes are TRBV11-2 and TRBJ2-7, with TRBD2 as a possible D gene (5 bases). This CDR3 region has 15 residues. Germline V gene sequence: CDR1 SGHAT, CDR2 FQNNGV. The germline V and J ends were trimmed by 5 bases and 3 bases, with 17 bases remaining between them. Here the CDR3 DNA reads TGTGCCAGCAGCCAATTAAGTGGGAGTGTCTACGAGCAGTACTTC. It yields the protein CASSQLSGSVYEQYF.

The chain is built from TRBV6-6 and TRBJ1-5; the D gene is possibly TRBD1 (5 bases). Germline loops: CDR1 MNHNY, CDR2 SVGAGI (reference sequence). The ends were cut back, 8 bases at V and 1 base at J, with 12 bases in the middle. CDR3 size: 14 residues. This CDR3 reads CASGAGNSNQPQHF. DNA for the CDR3: TGTGCCAGCGGTGCAGGGAACAGCAATCAGCCCCAGCATTTT.

J is TRBJ2-2 and V is TRBV15; D possibly corresponds to TRBD2 (5 bases). Germline V gives CDR1 LNHNV, CDR2 YYDKDF (reference sequence). The V gene lost 0 bases and the J gene lost 7 bases, with 12 bases spanning the gap. There are 15 residues in the CDR3. The CDR3 spells CATSRDLSADGELFF. The CDR3 DNA follows: TGTGCCACCAGCAGAGATCTTAGCGCCGACGGGGAGCTGTTTTTT.

The chain links TRBV5-6 to TRBJ1-5, with TRBD1 identical over 10 bases. The V gene end was trimmed by 3 bases and the J gene end by 7 bases; junction bases not matched to a gene: 7. Germline assignment: CDR1 SGHDT and CDR2 YYEEEE. The CDR3 totals 15 residues. The CDR3: CASSSGTGVPQPQHF. The DNA of the CDR3 is TGTGCCAGCAGCTCTGGGACAGGGGTTCCACAGCCCCAGCATTTT.

The gene calls are TRBV6-1 and TRBJ2-1; 10 positions match TRBD2. The CDR3 is made up of 15 amino acids. Germline CDR1 and CDR2: MNHNS and SASEGT. V was pared by 4 bases and J by 1 base, with 1 base of the junction left unmatched. The CDR3: CASSVAGGSYNEQFF. CDR3 bases: TGTGCCAGCAGTGTAGCGGGGGGTTCCTACAATGAGCAGTTCTTC.

This rearrangement joins TRBV4-1 to TRBJ2-4, with TRBD1 as a possible D gene (5 bases). V was cut by 1 base and J by 8 bases, with 18 bases left in between. Germline V gene lookup returns CDR1 MGHRA and CDR2 YSYEKL. CDR3 length: 16 amino acids. DNA for the CDR3: TGCGCCAGCAGCCAAGCCCCCCGGGCAGGGTTGGACATTCAGTACTTC. This sequence encodes CASSQAPRAGLDIQYF.

CDR3 sequence reads: CATISSTSSYNSPLHF. The CDR3 nucleotides read TGTGCCACGATCTCTTCGACTAGCTCCTATAATTCACCCCTCCACTTT. The gene calls are TRBV7-9 and TRBJ1-6; D uncertain. This CDR3 contains 16 residues. Germline V gene data show CDR1 as SEHNR and CDR2 as FQNEAQ (reference sequence). Deletions cut 10 bases from V and 0 bases from J, with 16 bases between.

V usage is TRBV13 and J usage is TRBJ2-7, with 7 nucleotides matching TRBD2. Germline values: CDR1 PRHDT, CDR2 FYEKMQ (reference sequence). CDR3 size: 15 residues. V lost 4 bases to trimming and J lost 2 bases; unmatched junction nucleotides: 8. The chain's CDR3 is CASSSRLAHAYEQYF. Here the CDR3 DNA reads TGTGCCAGCAGCTCCCGACTAGCACACGCCTACGAGCAGTACTTC.

The chain joins TRBV6-1 to TRBJ2-5; 12 bases match TRBD2. The ends lost 4 bases at V and 2 bases at J; junction bases unmatched: 2. In germline, CDR1 is MNHNS, CDR2 SASEGT. The CDR3 consists of 15 residues. CDR3 region: CASSALAGGQETQYF. DNA of the CDR3: TGTGCCAGCAGTGCACTAGCGGGGGGACAAGAGACCCAGTACTTC.

The CDR3 protein is CASSSPGGAYEQYF. CDR3 coding DNA: TGTGCCAGCAGTTCTCCGGGCGGGGCTTACGAGCAGTACTTC. The chain links TRBV6-5 to TRBJ2-7; TRBD2 might be the D (6 bases). This CDR3 comprises 14 residues. V was pared by 4 bases and J by 4 bases, with 14 bases between. Germline CDR1 reads MNHEY; CDR2 reads SVGAGI.

This clone was seen only a few times. The chain couples TRBV2 to TRBJ1-3; TRBD1 is a possible D gene (6 bases). The CDR3 loop spans 16 amino acids. The germline CDR1 and CDR2 sequences are SNHLY and FYNNEI. V dropped 6 bases and J dropped 0 bases, with 15 bases sitting between them. CDR3 sequence (DNA): TGTGCCAGCAGCCCTGGACAGCGAAGCTCTGGAAACACCATATATTTT. This gives the protein CASSPGQRSSGNTIYF.